The TCR beta chain under discussion was sequenced for a study of blood T cells in healthy people across ages. A second PCR, run for 7 to 11 cycles, used a sample-barcoded 5' primer plus a J-beta primer mix. TCRdb analysed the 5' RACE reads with MiXCR anew, one entry per CDR3 protein. Among about 1 million distinct CDR3 sequences listed, 45% were seen once. With regard to this clonotype: One junction end does not reproduce the germline sequence, and a read error may be involved.

Germline V lookup: CDR1 SQVTM, CDR2 ANQGSEA. This CDR3 spans 11 amino acids. This chain uses TRBV29-1 with TRBJ2-7; D possibly corresponds to TRBD1 (5 bases). Sequenced: blood. This TCR was sampled from an older woman in good health. CDR3: CSVEEATERYF. CDR3 coding DNA: TGCAGCGTTGAAGAAGCGACAGAGCGGTACTTC.